The source of this TCR beta chain is a study of blood T cell repertoires in COVID-19. Measured with immunoSEQ multiplex PCR; TCRdb has only the in-frame clones, and not every one. The sample shows approximately 82,000 clones, about four fifths of them seen only once. This CDR3 has 15 amino acids. V shed 2 bases and J 7 bases; nucleotides not matched to a gene: 7. Germline V CDR1 and CDR2: SGDLS, YYNGEE. Sequencing used peripheral blood. The sequence derives from a woman in her sixties or seventies with acute or convalescent COVID-19. The J gene is TRBJ2-1, the V gene TRBV9; 9 nucleotides align to TRBD1. CDR3 in DNA: TGTGCCAGCAGCGTGATGGACAGGGGAGTTAATGAGCAGTTCTTC. Protein sequence: CASSVMDRGVNEQFF.